This T cell receptor (beta chain) was captured in a study of OX40 agonist ivuxolimab in advanced cancers. Across the study: Patients were dosed intravenously with ivuxolimab at 0.01 to 10 mg/kg every 2 weeks.

With regard to this clone: The target antigen is unknown.

Germline V lookup: CDR1 SGDLS, CDR2 YYNGEE. CDR3 size: 18 residues. V gave up 3 bases and J gave up 2 bases; unmatched junction bases: 14. Study outcomes and limitations: Near-lowest levels of clonal expansion characterized partial responders at 0.1-3.0 mg/kg. The average count of expanded clones was higher among CD8+ T cells than among CD4+.

Clones were sequenced by immunoSEQ multiplex PCR, and TCRdb holds only the in-frame ones, with some missing. The table lists fewer than 100,000 clones, approximately 93% of them singletons. This rearrangement joins TRBV9 to TRBJ2-1, with 7 bases identical to TRBD2. Source: CD4+ or CD8+ T cells sorted from blood, taken in a trial of the OX40 agonist ivuxolimab. The clonotype was recovered from an adult with an advanced solid tumor such as melanoma, head and neck, liver or kidney cancer. The DNA for the CDR3 is TGTGCCAGCAGCGGGGGGAGCGGGAACCCTCAAGCCTACAATGAGCAGTTCTTC. This translates into CASSGGSGNPQAYNEQFF.